Listed below are T cell receptor beta chains from one sample, sequenced in a study of blood T cell repertoires in COVID-19. TCRdb's table, derived via immunoSEQ multiplex PCR, lists solely in-frame clones and lacks some. The sample includes approximately 230,000 clones, under 95% of them seen just once. Sequenced sample: PBMCs or T cells enriched from blood (not recorded which). The receptors were gathered from a woman aged 18-35 years who had recovered from COVID-19. Each CDR3 is given with its conserved first and last residue. The order of the fields is J gene, D gene, V gene, clone size, CDR3 protein, CDR3 DNA. D genes are given only for firm matches. The size entry is marked missing in some rows and otherwise reads once, few, many or a size class.

J: TRBJ1-4; D: -; V: TRBV18; size: -; CDR3: CASSPGEGDREKLFF; DNA: TGTGCCAGCTCACCAGGAGAGGGGGATAGGGAAAAACTGTTTTTT
J: TRBJ1-5; D: TRBD1; V: TRBV28; size: -; CDR3: CASRQDREYQPQHF; DNA: TGTGCCAGCAGACAAGACAGGGAGTATCAGCCCCAGCATTTT
J: TRBJ1-3; D: TRBD1; V: TRBV2; size: -; CDR3: CASKTGTGGNTIYF; DNA: TGTGCCAGCAAGACCGGGACAGGGGGAAACACCATATATTTT
J: TRBJ2-7; D: TRBD1; V: TRBV5-1; size: -; CDR3: CASSGTGTGGEQYF; DNA: TGCGCCAGCAGCGGCACCGGGACAGGGGGCGAGCAGTACTTC
J: TRBJ1-1; D: -; V: TRBV27; size: -; CDR3: CASSQRPGWDTEAFF; DNA: TGTGCCAGCAGTCAACGCCCGGGGTGGGACACTGAAGCTTTCTTT
J: TRBJ2-5; D: -; V: TRBV2; size: -; CDR3: CASSAARQETQYF; DNA: TGTGCCAGCAGTGCGGCGCGGCAAGAGACCCAGTACTTC
J: TRBJ2-7; D: -; V: TRBV10-1; size: -; CDR3: CASSVPGPSTFYEQYF; DNA: TGCGCCAGCAGTGTACCAGGTCCTTCTACGTTCTACGAGCAGTACTTC
J: TRBJ1-2; D: -; V: TRBV9; size: -; CDR3: CASSVEWGQGTYGYTF; DNA: TGTGCCAGCAGCGTAGAATGGGGTCAGGGGACGTATGGCTACACCTTC
J: TRBJ2-4; D: -; V: TRBV3-1/TRBV3-2; size: -; CDR3: CASSPSGVDWKNIQYF; DNA: TGTGCCAGCAGCCCATCGGGGGTAGATTGGAAAAACATTCAGTACTTC
J: TRBJ1-1; D: -; V: TRBV5-1; size: -; CDR3: CASSAGKNTEAFF; DNA: TGCGCCAGCAGCGCGGGGAAGAACACTGAAGCTTTCTTT
J: TRBJ2-7; D: TRBD1; V: TRBV29-1; size: -; CDR3: CSVVRVRGRVYEQYF; DNA: TGCAGCGTTGTCAGGGTAAGGGGGCGAGTCTACGAGCAGTACTTC
J: TRBJ1-2; D: -; V: TRBV18; size: -; CDR3: CASSPSDTRGYTF; DNA: TGTGCCAGCTCACCGTCAGATACCAGAGGCTACACCTTC
J: TRBJ2-1; D: TRBD2; V: TRBV5-6; size: -; CDR3: CASSLRLAPLPYNEQFF; DNA: TGTGCCAGCAGCTTGCGACTAGCGCCACTTCCTTACAATGAGCAGTTCTTC
J: TRBJ2-7; D: -; V: TRBV3-1/TRBV3-2; size: once; CDR3: CASSQGGEQYF; DNA: TGTGCCAGCAGCCAGGGGGGCGAGCAGTACTTC
J: TRBJ1-1; D: -; V: TRBV28; size: once; CDR3: CASRQGLNTEAFF; DNA: TGTGCCAGCAGGCAGGGATTGAACACTGAAGCTTTCTTT
J: TRBJ1-4; D: TRBD1; V: TRBV7-8; size: -; CDR3: CASSSGTGKEKLFF; DNA: TGTGCCAGCAGCTCCGGGACAGGGAAAGAAAAACTGTTTTTT
J: TRBJ2-3; D: TRBD2; V: TRBV12-5; size: -; CDR3: CASGLAGGDTQYF; DNA: TGTGCTAGTGGTCTAGCGGGGGGAGATACGCAGTATTTT
J: TRBJ2-5; D: TRBD2; V: TRBV5-4; size: -; CDR3: CASSLAGGETQYF; DNA: TGTGCCAGCAGTTTAGCGGGGGGGGAGACCCAGTACTTC
J: TRBJ2-1; D: TRBD2; V: TRBV28; size: -; CDR3: CASSPRAGGDNEQFF; DNA: TGTGCCAGCAGTCCTCGAGCGGGAGGGGACAATGAGCAGTTCTTC
J: TRBJ1-1; D: -; V: TRBV19; size: -; CDR3: CASSRRDTKGAFF; DNA: TGTGCCAGTAGCCGCCGGGACACTAAAGGAGCTTTCTTT
J: TRBJ1-1; D: TRBD1; V: TRBV5-1; size: -; CDR3: CASSLRVTGVTEAFF; DNA: TGCGCCAGCAGCTTGCGAGTGACAGGGGTCACTGAAGCTTTCTTT
J: TRBJ1-6; D: -; V: TRBV12-5; size: many; CDR3: CASGLATGTSNSPLHF; DNA: TGTGCTAGTGGTTTGGCTACCGGGACAAGTAATTCACCCCTCCACTTT
J: TRBJ1-3; D: -; V: TRBV5-5; size: -; CDR3: CASSLGASSGNTIYF; DNA: TGTGCCAGCAGCTTGGGCGCGAGCTCTGGAAACACCATATATTTT
J: TRBJ2-5; D: -; V: TRBV4-2; size: once; CDR3: CASSQDPAGGETQYF; DNA: TGTGCCAGCAGCCAAGATCCCGCAGGTGGCGAGACCCAGTACTTC
J: TRBJ1-1; D: TRBD1; V: TRBV7-3; size: -; CDR3: CASSLGAGGLTEAFF; DNA: TGTGCCAGCAGCTTAGGTGCAGGGGGCCTCACTGAAGCTTTCTTT
J: TRBJ1-1; D: TRBD1; V: TRBV4-2; size: -; CDR3: CASSQETGGLGTFF; DNA: TGTGCCAGCAGCCAAGAGACAGGGGGCCTCGGTACTTTCTTT
J: TRBJ1-2; D: -; V: TRBV11-3; size: -; CDR3: CASSQEVPRKYGYTF; DNA: TGTGCCAGCAGCCAAGAGGTACCCCGGAAGTATGGCTACACCTTC
J: TRBJ1-2; D: -; V: TRBV29-1; size: -; CDR3: CSAEPTLPGDYGYTF; DNA: TGCAGCGCAGAACCGACCCTCCCAGGGGACTATGGCTACACCTTC
J: TRBJ2-7; D: TRBD1; V: TRBV19; size: -; CDR3: CASSIGDRAPYEQYF; DNA: TGTGCCAGTAGTATTGGGGACAGGGCTCCTTACGAGCAGTACTTC
J: TRBJ1-1; D: TRBD1; V: TRBV29-1; size: -; CDR3: CSAMGQNPEAFF; DNA: TGCAGCGCTATGGGACAGAACCCTGAAGCTTTCTTT
J: TRBJ1-2; D: -; V: TRBV6-6; size: once; CDR3: CASSLNTLNYGYTF; DNA: TGTGCCAGCAGTTTGAACACCCTTAACTATGGCTACACCTTC
J: TRBJ1-2; D: TRBD1; V: TRBV27; size: -; CDR3: CASSEPGQGGGYTF; DNA: TGTGCCAGCAGTGAGCCTGGACAGGGAGGCGGCTACACCTTC
J: TRBJ2-1; D: -; V: TRBV3-1/TRBV3-2; size: -; CDR3: CASTPGGRQFF; DNA: TGTGCCAGCACACCCGGGGGAAGACAGTTCTTC
J: TRBJ1-2; D: TRBD1; V: TRBV6-6; size: -; CDR3: CASSYLTGDGYTF; DNA: TGTGCCAGCAGTTACCTGACAGGGGATGGCTACACCTTC
J: TRBJ2-1; D: -; V: TRBV5-1; size: -; CDR3: CASSLAGTHNEQFF; DNA: TGCGCCAGCAGCTTGGCGGGAACGCACAATGAGCAGTTCTTC
J: TRBJ1-2; D: -; V: TRBV5-1; size: -; CDR3: CASSFSSLQDGYTF; DNA: TGCGCCAGCAGCTTTTCGTCGCTTCAGGATGGCTACACCTTC
J: TRBJ2-1; D: TRBD2; V: TRBV5-1; size: -; CDR3: CASSLPQGGLAGVGTYNEQFF; DNA: TGCGCCAGCAGCTTGCCTCAAGGGGGACTAGCGGGAGTGGGTACCTACAATGAGCAGTTCTTC
J: TRBJ1-1; D: -; V: TRBV18; size: -; CDR3: CASSPIRQNTEAFF; DNA: TGTGCCAGCTCGCCTATAAGACAGAACACTGAAGCTTTCTTT
J: TRBJ2-3; D: -; V: TRBV25-1; size: -; CDR3: CASSGGTADTQYF; DNA: TGTGCCAGCAGTGGCGGCACCGCGGATACGCAGTATTTT
J: TRBJ2-5; D: TRBD2; V: TRBV28; size: -; CDR3: CASSFPLAGKETQYF; DNA: TGTGCCAGCAGTTTTCCCTTAGCGGGAAAAGAGACCCAGTACTTC
J: TRBJ1-6; D: -; V: TRBV7-2; size: -; CDR3: CASSKTRQSTDSPLHF; DNA: TGTGCCAGCAGCAAAACCCGACAGTCTACGGATTCACCCCTCCACTTT